The 7 T cell receptor beta chains in this list originate from one sample, sequenced in a study of CD8 T cells in ankylosing spondylitis. MiXCR, applied by TCRdb to the 5' RACE reads, yields one record per CDR3 protein. The sample contains 150,000 to 200,000 distinct CDR3 sequences, roughly a third of which appear only once. Source material: synovial fluid, either unsorted or a sorted T cell fraction (not recorded which). The source is a male donor with ankylosing spondylitis.

This clonotype was seen many times. The V gene is TRBV4-1, the J gene TRBJ2-7, with TRBD2 matching 7 bases. Germline V gene lookup returns CDR1 MGHRA and CDR2 YSYEKL. The ends lost 2 bases at V and 4 bases at J; junction bases unmatched: 17. CDR3 length equals 18 residues. CDR3: CASSQNPASTSEKYEQYF. CDR3 coding DNA: TGCGCCAGCAGCCAAAACCCAGCATCAACTAGCGAGAAATACGAGCAGTACTTC.

The table lists this clonotype with many counts. This chain uses TRBV12-3 or TRBV12-4 with TRBJ2-7; TRBD2 matches 7 bases. The ends lost 1 base at V and 7 bases at J; junction bases unmatched: 1. This CDR3 spans 12 amino acids. In nucleotides, the CDR3 is TGTGCCAGCAGTTTAGTCGGGGGGGAGCAGTACTTC. Its protein is CASSLVGGEQYF.

This clonotype came up a few times. CDR3 sequence (DNA): TGCAGCGTTCTTGGACAGGGTACCTGCACCTTC. Protein product: CSVLGQGTCTF. The chain combines TRBV29-1 with TRBJ1-2; 8 nucleotides match TRBD1. Germline trimming cut 5 bases from V and 13 bases from J; bases unmatched to any gene: 9. The CDR3 sequence is 11 residues long. The V gene's germline CDR1 is SQVTM and CDR2 ANQGSEA.

This clonotype appeared a few times. The chain recombines TRBV20-1 with TRBJ2-5, with D unresolved. Germline CDR1 DFQATT, CDR2 SNEGSKA (reference sequence). The CDR3 spans 14 residues. V was trimmed by 5 bases and J by 5 bases, leaving 18 bases between them. The CDR3 region is CSAPGLLVRETQYF. CDR3 coding DNA: TGCAGTGCTCCGGGCCTATTGGTCAGGGAGACCCAGTACTTC.

Many counts were recorded for this clonotype. The rearrangement links TRBV24-1 to TRBJ2-1; 8 nucleotides align to TRBD1. Trimming took 5 bases from V and 10 from J; bases not matched to a gene: 12. The CDR3 covers 15 residues. The germline V gene has CDR1 KGHDR and CDR2 SFDVKD. Here the CDR3 DNA reads TGTGCCACCAGTGGAAGGGAGACAGGGGATAGGGAGCAGTTCTTC. It is translated as CATSGRETGDREQFF.

The CDR3 region has the DNA TGTGCCAGCGGCCGGACAGGGTCCTACGAGCAGTACTTC. Protein sequence: CASGRTGSYEQYF. V usage is TRBV27 and J usage is TRBJ2-7; 8 bases fit TRBD1. The V gene's germline CDR1 is MNHEY and CDR2 SMNVEV (reference sequence). V lost 8 bases, J lost 1 base, and 4 bases stayed unmatched. The CDR3 is made up of 13 amino acids.

V gene TRBV9 combines with J gene TRBJ2-3; either TRBD1 or TRBD2 may fit D (5 bases each). The length of the CDR3 is 15 residues. Germline V gives CDR1 SGDLS, CDR2 YYNGEE. V was trimmed by 4 bases and J by 1 base, leaving 13 bases between them. The CDR3: CASSKGDGGTDTQYF. The CDR3 DNA sequence: TGTGCCAGCAGCAAAGGGGACGGGGGCACAGATACGCAGTATTTT.